Following are 25 T cell receptor beta chains from one sample sequenced in a study of blood T cell repertoires in COVID-19. Sequencing was performed with immunoSEQ multiplex PCR; in TCRdb, only in-frame clones are kept and a portion is missing. The sample records around 260,000 clones, about 89% being singletons. The material sequenced was peripheral blood. The receptors were sampled from a middle-aged woman who had recovered from COVID-19.

V usage is TRBV7-9 and J usage is TRBJ2-7, with D maybe TRBD2 (6 bases). With 5 bases removed from V and 2 bases from J, the gap between germline ends came to 16 bases. The CDR3 length is 15 residues. CDR1 and CDR2 (germline): SEHNR, FQNEAQ (reference sequence). The CDR3 coding sequence is TGTGCCAGCAGCCAGTGGGGCGGGGCCGCCTACGAGCAGTACTTC. It codes for CASSQWGGAAYEQYF.

DNA of the CDR3: TGTGCCAGCAGCCAATCCTTAAACAGGGGGCTGGTTGGCAAAAACATTCAGTACTTC. Translation gives CASSQSLNRGLVGKNIQYF. V and J are TRBV13 and TRBJ2-4; TRBD1 aligns across 9 bases. The junction had 17 bases not matched to a gene; V was cut back by 5 bases and J by 3 bases. The CDR3 is 19 amino acids. Germline values: CDR1 PRHDT, CDR2 FYEKMQ (reference sequence).

The chain employs TRBV6-7 and TRBJ2-1; 11 bases line up with TRBD2. TRBV6-7 is designated an ORF whose function remains uncertain. The J segment lost 3 bases and the V segment lost 2 bases, leaving 15 bases of the junction unmatched. The CDR3 sequence is 20 residues long. The CDR3 DNA follows: TGTGCCAGCAGTTACCGACTAGCGGGAAACCCGCGCCGGAGCTACAATGAGCAGTTCTTC. Its translation is CASSYRLAGNPRRSYNEQFF.

V gene TRBV4-1 combines with J gene TRBJ2-3; the D is unclear. Germline V lookup: CDR1 MGHRA, CDR2 YSYEKL. CDR3 length: 15 amino acids. The V and J ends lost 1 base and 2 bases respectively, with 10 bases between them. CDR3 sequence (DNA): TGCGCCAGCAGCCAAGGTTTGCGGAACACAGATACGCAGTATTTT. It encodes CASSQGLRNTDTQYF.

Worth noting for this clone: Germline is not matched at one junction end, which may reflect a read error. The chain couples TRBV6-6 to TRBJ1-4; D might be TRBD1 (6 bases). This CDR3 contains 15 residues. Germline lookup yields CDR1 MNHNY and CDR2 SVGAGI (reference sequence). CDR3 bases: TGTGCCACCAGTGGGGGGGGCAGGTCTAATGAAAAACTGTTTTTT. Its translation: CATSGGGRSNEKLFF.

V gene TRBV7-2 combines with J gene TRBJ2-2; no reliable D call. This CDR3 contains 14 residues. V was trimmed by 2 bases and J by 0 bases, leaving 4 bases between them. The germline CDR1 and CDR2 sequences are SGHTA and FQGNSA. Here the CDR3 DNA reads TGTGCCAGCAGCTTATATACGAACACCGGGGAGCTGTTTTTT. Protein sequence: CASSLYTNTGELFF.

This clone was seen a handful of times. This chain connects TRBV7-9 to TRBJ1-5, with 8 bases aligning to TRBD1. J gave up 2 bases and V 5 bases, and 5 bases lay outside the gene matches. CDR1 SEHNR and CDR2 FQNEAQ come from the germline V gene (reference sequence). The CDR3 length is 15 residues. The CDR3 nucleotides read TGTGCCAGCAGCGCCTCGGACAGGGGCAATCAGCCCCAGCATTTT. This sequence encodes CASSASDRGNQPQHF. The whole variable domain, remainder taken from reference TRBV7-9 and TRBJ1-5, is DTGVSQNPRHKITKRGQNVTFRCDPISEHNRLYWYRQTLGQGPEFLTYFQNEAQLEKSRLLSDRFSAERPKGSFSTLEIQRTEQGDSAMYLCASSASDRGNQPQHFGDGTRLSIL.

This clone has more than one count but fewer than ten. This rearrangement joins TRBV18 to TRBJ1-5; 10 nucleotides match TRBD1. From germline, CDR1 is KGHSH and CDR2 LQKENI. V dropped 3 bases and J dropped 5; count of bases not matched to a gene: 7. The CDR3 has 16 residues. The CDR3 sequence is CASSPAGTGADQPQHF. The CDR3 DNA sequence: TGTGCCAGCTCACCGGCCGGGACAGGGGCTGATCAGCCCCAGCATTTT.

The chain links TRBV7-2 to TRBJ2-7, with 8 bases identical to TRBD2. The CDR3 extends over 15 amino acids. Germline assignment: CDR1 SGHTA and CDR2 FQGNSA. Unmatched junction bases numbered 3, after V lost 1 base and J lost 1 base. This CDR3 is CASSLGAGGSYEQYF. In nucleotides, the CDR3 is TGTGCCAGCAGCTTAGGGGCGGGAGGTTCCTACGAGCAGTACTTC. The full variable domain, with the rest looked up from reference TRBV7-2 and TRBJ2-7, is GAGVSQSPSNKVTEKGKDVELRCDPISGHTALYWYRQSLGQGLEFLIYFQGNSAPDKSGLPSDRFSAERTGGSVSTLTIQRTQQEDSAVYLCASSLGAGGSYEQYFGPGTRLTVT.

This sequence joins TRBV5-4 and TRBJ2-1, with a weak D call TRBD2 (5 bases). V was shortened by 0 bases and J by 4 bases, with 14 bases between the two germline ends. This CDR3 contains 16 residues. Per germline, CDR1 SGHNT and CDR2 YYREEE (reference sequence). CDR3 in DNA: TGTGCCAGCAGCTTGGTAGTCGCTAGCAGATACAATGAGCAGTTCTTC. Amino acid sequence: CASSLVVASRYNEQFF.

Notes on this clone: One junction end disagrees with the germline gene, perhaps due to a read error. This chain connects TRBV5-1 to TRBJ2-7; the D gene is possibly TRBD1 (5 bases). Germline V gives CDR1 SGHRS, CDR2 YFSETQ. CDR3 length equals 15 residues. The CDR3 is CASSLQGEDSSEQYF. The DNA for the CDR3 is TGCGCCAGCAGCTTGCAGGGCGAGGATTCCTCCGAGCAGTACTTC.

V usage is TRBV28 and J usage is TRBJ1-1; D is ambiguous. CDR3 length: 14 amino acids. Germline values: CDR1 MDHEN, CDR2 SYDVKM. V was clipped by 8 bases and J by 0 bases, with 13 bases between them. The DNA for the CDR3 is TGTGCCAGCTCCCTGAGCGGTCTGAACACTGAAGCTTTCTTT. Its protein product is CASSLSGLNTEAFF.

The rearrangement links TRBV3-1 (or the pseudogene TRBV3-2) to TRBJ2-1; D not certain. Germline V gene sequence: CDR1 LGHDT, CDR2 YNNKEL (reference sequence). The CDR3 contains 13 residues. V was pared by 2 bases and J by 8 bases, with 10 bases between. The CDR3 coding sequence is TGTGCCAGCAGCCAACGTAGTTCCCATGAGCAGTTCTTC. Translated: CASSQRSSHEQFF.

The count of this clone is one. The rearrangement uses TRBV2 and TRBJ2-2; TRBD1 might be the D (6 bases). V lost 8 bases and J 6 bases, leaving 13 bases between the germline ends. The length of the CDR3 is 13 residues. Germline V gene sequence: CDR1 SNHLY, CDR2 FYNNEI. The CDR3 protein is CASLEQGPGELFF. Here the CDR3 DNA reads TGTGCCAGCTTGGAACAGGGCCCCGGGGAGCTGTTTTTT.

The chain uses TRBV11-3 and TRBJ2-3; 8 nucleotides agree with TRBD2. Germline V gives CDR1 SGHNT, CDR2 YENEEA. The CDR3 consists of 16 residues. V trimming: 4 bases; J trimming: 2 bases; junction bases outside the gene matches: 8. CDR3 sequence: CASSSRVAGTTDTQYF. CDR3 nucleotides: TGTGCCAGCAGCTCTCGGGTAGCGGGAACCACAGATACGCAGTATTTT.

The gene calls are TRBV29-1 and TRBJ2-7; D ambiguous. Trimming removed 4 bases from V and 2 bases from J, with 12 bases in between. Germline V lookup: CDR1 SQVTM, CDR2 ANQGSEA. This CDR3 has 13 amino acids. In nucleotides, the CDR3 is TGCAGCGTTGTCGGTGCCTCCCCCTACGAGCAGTACTTC. Translation: CSVVGASPYEQYF.

The genes are TRBV5-1 and TRBJ2-5, with 9 bases matching TRBD2. J gave up 1 base and V 1 base, and 8 bases lay outside the gene matches. The CDR3 totals 17 residues. CDR1 and CDR2 from the germline V gene are SGHRS and YFSETQ. This CDR3 reads CASSLQGGRAPQETQYF. The CDR3 nucleotides read TGCGCCAGCAGCTTGCAAGGCGGGAGGGCCCCCCAAGAGACCCAGTACTTC.

The chain joins TRBV6-5 to TRBJ2-3; 10 nucleotides agree with TRBD2. This CDR3 spans 15 amino acids. Germline V CDR1 and CDR2: MNHEY, SVGAGI. J lost 5 bases, V lost 8 bases, and 10 bases had no gene match. For the CDR3, the DNA is TGTGCCAGCCAGCCACAAGCGGGAGGGGTAGATACGCAGTATTTT. Amino acid sequence: CASQPQAGGVDTQYF.

J is TRBJ2-1 and V is TRBV4-1, with no clear D. V lost 4 bases to trimming and J lost 10 bases, with 14 bases between them. Germline-derived CDR1 and CDR2 are MGHRA and YSYEKL. This CDR3 has 13 amino acids. CDR3 sequence: CASSPTREEEQFF. The CDR3 DNA reads as TGCGCCAGCAGCCCAACCCGCGAAGAGGAGCAGTTCTTC.

The chain is built from TRBV11-3 and TRBJ2-5; tentatively, D is TRBD2 (5 bases). In germline, CDR1 is SGHNT, CDR2 YENEEA. CDR3 length: 15 amino acids. Deletions cut 0 bases from V and 5 bases from J, with 13 bases between. CDR3 DNA: TGTGCCAGCAGCTTAGATAAGGGAGTCAGGGAGACCCAGTACTTC. Protein sequence: CASSLDKGVRETQYF.

This clone was found once. The genes are TRBV5-8 and TRBJ1-4, with 7 bases fitting TRBD1. J lost 4 bases, V lost 4 bases, and 4 bases had no gene match. CDR1 is SGHTS and CDR2 is YDEGEE in the germline V gene. This CDR3 is 14 amino acids long. CDR3 coding DNA: TGTGCCAGCAGCATACAGGGGATTAATGAAAAACTGTTTTTT. The encoded protein is CASSIQGINEKLFF.

This CDR3 reads CASSTYGGADTQYF. The CDR3 nucleotides read TGTGCCAGCAGTACCTACGGGGGGGCAGATACGCAGTATTTT. The gene calls are TRBV27 and TRBJ2-3; 8 bases are a match to TRBD2. This CDR3 is 14 amino acids long. CDR1 and CDR2 from the germline V gene are MNHEY and SMNVEV (reference sequence). V lost 5 bases to trimming and J lost 4 bases; unmatched junction nucleotides: 5.

The CDR3 DNA reads TGTGCCAGCAGCTTAGCGCGGGAGGGGGGGACTGAAGCTTTCTTT. Translated, it gives CASSLAREGGTEAFF. This rearrangement joins TRBV7-8 to TRBJ1-1; D is perhaps TRBD1 (6 bases). Germline CDR1 and CDR2: SGHVS and FQNEAQ. This CDR3 region has 15 residues. V was trimmed by 0 bases and J by 5 bases, leaving 13 bases between them.

The chain combines TRBV24-1 with TRBJ2-5, with no clear D. Germline CDR1 KGHDR, CDR2 SFDVKD. CDR3 length equals 14 residues. The ends were cut back, 4 bases at V and 4 bases at J, with 12 bases in the middle. CDR3 DNA: TGTGCCACCAGTGAGTCCGCCTCGAGAGAGACCCAGTACTTC. Translated, it gives CATSESASRETQYF.

The chain recombines TRBV5-1 with TRBJ2-3, with 8 bases aligning to TRBD2. Trimming removed 1 base from V and 3 bases from J; junction bases left unmatched: 4. This CDR3 is built from 15 residues. Germline values: CDR1 SGHRS, CDR2 YFSETQ. In nucleotides, the CDR3 is TGCGCCAGCAGCTTGACGAGCGGGAGAACAGATACGCAGTATTTT. Protein: CASSLTSGRTDTQYF.